This is a list of T cell receptor beta chains from one sample in a study of identical twins. TCRdb itself ran the 5' RACE reads through MiXCR, one entry per CDR3 protein. Of 270,000 or so distinct CDR3 sequences in the sample, approximately 8.6% were seen once. In addition, the sample was reused for a study of yellow fever vaccine responses in identical twins.

Sequenced input: CD8+ T cells sorted from blood. These receptors originate from a woman between 18 and 29 years old in good health. The CDR3 runs from the conserved cysteine through the conserved F or W. The D gene is left open where the match is weak. Some rows mark clone size as missing; the rest say once, few, many or name a class of expanded clone.

abundance	d_gene	v_gene	j_gene	CDR3aa	CDR3nt
many	-	TRBV28	TRBJ2-5	CASSRRRNEQETQYF	TGTGCCAGCAGTCGACGTCGTAATGAGCAAGAGACCCAGTACTTC
-	-	TRBV15	TRBJ2-1	CATSREGRYEQFF	TGTGCCACCAGCAGAGAGGGGCGGTATGAGCAGTTCTTC
many	-	TRBV29-1	TRBJ1-1	CSVPRGNTEAFF	TGCAGCGTTCCGCGGGGGAACACTGAAGCTTTCTTT
many	-	TRBV5-1	TRBJ1-1	CASSLAQGMNTEAFF	TGCGCCAGCAGCTTGGCCCAGGGGATGAACACTGAAGCTTTCTTT
few	-	TRBV27	TRBJ2-1	CASSGLSDLYNEQFF	TGTGCCAGCAGTGGGTTGAGCGACCTATACAATGAGCAGTTCTTC
many	TRBD2	TRBV4-3	TRBJ2-7	CASSQDHGTSTEQYF	TGCGCCAGCAGCCAAGATCACGGGACTAGTACCGAGCAGTACTTC
-	TRBD1	TRBV14	TRBJ2-7	CASSQEWDRPYEQHF	TGTGCCAGCAGCCAAGAGTGGGACAGGCCCTACGAGCAGCACTTC
-	TRBD1	TRBV7-9	TRBJ1-1	CASSLGGQGREGEAFF	TGTGCCAGCAGCTTAGGGGGACAGGGGCGAGAAGGTGAAGCTTTCTTT
-	-	TRBV27	TRBJ1-1	CASSLGDSVSEAFF	TGTGCCAGCAGTTTAGGGGATAGTGTCTCTGAAGCTTTCTTT
few	-	TRBV10-3	TRBJ2-3	CAISETTDTQYF	TGTGCCATCAGTGAGACCACAGATACGCAGTATTTT
few	-	TRBV6-2/TRBV6-3	TRBJ2-3	CASSYAGRTDTQYF	TGTGCCAGCAGTTACGCAGGACGGACAGATACGCAGTATTTT
-	-	TRBV20-1	TRBJ1-1	CSARGSATPEAFF	TGCAGTGCTAGAGGCTCAGCGACCCCCGAAGCTTTCTTT
few	-	TRBV19	TRBJ1-1	CASMTDLNTEAFF	TGTGCCAGTATGACAGACCTAAACACTGAAGCTTTCTTT
many	TRBD1	TRBV28	TRBJ2-1	CASTYLGRDRGQHEQFF	TGTGCCAGCACCTATTTGGGGCGGGACAGGGGGCAGCATGAGCAGTTCTTC
-	-	TRBV7-8	TRBJ2-5	CASSKTSFLETQYF	TGTGCCAGCAGCAAAACTAGTTTCTTGGAGACCCAGTACTTC
-	-	TRBV20-1	TRBJ2-5	CCARGPAQGDAETQYF	TGCTGTGCTAGGGGCCCGGCACAGGGCGACGCAGAGACCCAGTACTTC
-	TRBD1	TRBV2	TRBJ2-1	CASRETGTISYNEQFF	TGTGCCAGCAGGGAGACAGGGACCATCTCCTACAATGAGCAGTTCTTC
-	-	TRBV6-5	TRBJ2-1	CASSYSTRGGHNEQFF	TGTGCCAGCAGTTACTCGACCAGGGGCGGGCACAATGAGCAGTTCTTC
few	-	TRBV20-1	TRBJ2-5	CSASNKGLQETQYF	TGCAGTGCCAGCAACAAGGGACTTCAAGAGACCCAGTACTTC
-	-	TRBV28	TRBJ1-5	CASSPTGQRLDQPQHF	TGTGCCAGCAGTCCAACAGGGCAAAGGTTAGATCAGCCCCAGCATTTT
-	-	TRBV27	TRBJ1-6	CASGLQGRPLHF	TGTGCCAGCGGTCTGCAGGGTAGACCCCTCCACTTT
-	-	TRBV7-9	TRBJ2-3	CASSPDKNTDTQYF	TGTGCCAGCAGCCCTGACAAAAACACAGATACGCAGTATTTT
-	-	TRBV19	TRBJ2-2	CASLGAQPGELFF	TGTGCCAGTCTTGGCGCACAACCGGGGGAGCTGTTTTTT
-	-	TRBV19	TRBJ2-7	CASSIGANSYEQYF	TGTGCCAGTAGTATCGGAGCCAACTCCTACGAGCAGTACTTC
many	-	TRBV10-1	TRBJ1-5	CASSSGVNQPQHF	TGCGCCAGCAGTAGCGGGGTGAATCAGCCCCAGCATTTT
many	-	TRBV5-1	TRBJ2-7	CASSLLVGGNSYEQYF	TGCGCCAGCAGCTTGCTCGTAGGGGGGAACTCCTACGAGCAGTACTTC
many	-	TRBV9	TRBJ2-7	CASSVWSSPQGEQYF	TGTGCCAGCAGCGTATGGTCTAGCCCCCAGGGAGAGCAGTACTTC
-	-	TRBV7-9	TRBJ2-7	CASSSLGGSYEQYF	TGTGCCAGCAGCTCCCTCGGAGGAAGCTACGAGCAGTACTTC
few	-	TRBV11-2	TRBJ2-7	CASSLREQGSAYEQYF	TGTGCCAGCAGCTTAAGGGAGCAGGGGTCCGCCTACGAGCAGTACTTC
few	-	TRBV12-3/TRBV12-4	TRBJ2-1	CASSFVQTNNEQFF	TGTGCCAGCAGTTTTGTACAGACCAACAATGAGCAGTTCTTC
few	TRBD2	TRBV3-1	TRBJ2-1	CASSHVSGGSWNEQFF	TGTGCCAGCAGCCACGTTAGCGGGGGGTCGTGGAATGAGCAGTTCTTC
few	-	TRBV28	TRBJ2-3	CASSLSWSGLDTQYF	TGTGCCAGCAGTTTATCTTGGTCCGGTTTAGATACGCAGTATTTT
-	-	TRBV27	TRBJ2-1	CASSLPPPRTAEQFF	TGTGCCAGCAGTTTGCCTCCCCCCCGGACCGCCGAGCAGTTCTTC
few	TRBD1	TRBV6-2/TRBV6-3	TRBJ2-5	CASSYHSGTGETQYF	TGTGCCAGCAGTTACCACTCCGGGACAGGAGAGACCCAGTACTTC
few	TRBD2	TRBV3-1	TRBJ2-3	CASRPHLAGGLDTQYF	TGTGCCAGCAGGCCCCATCTAGCGGGAGGTTTAGATACGCAGTATTTT
many	-	TRBV12-3/TRBV12-4	TRBJ2-4	CASSTSPGRWYF	TGTGCCAGCAGTACTAGCCCGGGACGCTGGTACTTC
few	-	TRBV29-1	TRBJ1-2	CSVTPGRESFLKGYTF	TGCAGCGTCACTCCCGGCAGGGAAAGTTTTTTGAAGGGCTACACCTTC
few	-	TRBV7-8	TRBJ2-3	CASSLEGWGDTQYF	TGTGCCAGCAGCTTAGAAGGCTGGGGGGATACGCAGTATTTT
few	TRBD2	TRBV28	TRBJ2-1	CASSSGLVGVNEQFF	TGTGCCAGCAGTTCCGGACTAGTTGGTGTGAATGAGCAGTTCTTC
-	-	TRBV5-1	TRBJ2-5	CASSFLHWAETQYF	TGCGCCAGCAGCTTTCTCCACTGGGCAGAGACCCAGTACTTC
-	-	TRBV4-1	TRBJ2-5	CASSPDPQDTQYF	TGCGCCAGCAGCCCAGATCCCCAAGATACCCAGTACTTC
-	TRBD1	TRBV14	TRBJ1-1	CASSQYPRQGTEAFF	TGTGCCAGCAGCCAATATCCAAGACAGGGCACTGAAGCTTTCTTT
many	-	TRBV4-3	TRBJ1-1	CASSQDRVDGTEAFF	TGCGCCAGCAGCCAAGATAGAGTGGACGGCACTGAAGCTTTCTTT